What follows are 2 T cell receptor beta chains derived from one specimen sequenced in a study of technical replicates of blood from several donors. Assay used: immunoSEQ multiplex PCR; TCRdb lists only in-frame clones, some missing. Of just over 55,000 clones listed, 80% to 95% are singletons. Sequencing was carried out using PBMCs. The receptors originated from a human donor in good health. Some clones in this sample may be carry-over from other donors' samples.

The chain is built from TRBV4-1 and TRBJ1-5, with no clear D. V was trimmed by 3 bases and J by 1 base, leaving 7 bases between them. The CDR3 has 14 residues. Germline CDR1 reads MGHRA; CDR2 reads YSYEKL. The chain's CDR3 is CASSHHRSNQPQHF. The CDR3 coding sequence is TGCGCCAGCAGCCATCACAGAAGCAATCAGCCCCAGCATTTT.

The gene calls are TRBV7-3 and TRBJ2-6; TRBD2 might be the D (7 bases). Germline CDR1 and CDR2: SGHTA and FQGTGA. V dropped 1 base and J dropped 4 bases, with 11 bases sitting between them. The CDR3 loop spans 16 amino acids. The CDR3 nucleotides are TGTGCCAGCAGCTTAATGGGGGGGCTAGGGGCCAACGTCCTGACTTTC. This encodes CASSLMGGLGANVLTF.